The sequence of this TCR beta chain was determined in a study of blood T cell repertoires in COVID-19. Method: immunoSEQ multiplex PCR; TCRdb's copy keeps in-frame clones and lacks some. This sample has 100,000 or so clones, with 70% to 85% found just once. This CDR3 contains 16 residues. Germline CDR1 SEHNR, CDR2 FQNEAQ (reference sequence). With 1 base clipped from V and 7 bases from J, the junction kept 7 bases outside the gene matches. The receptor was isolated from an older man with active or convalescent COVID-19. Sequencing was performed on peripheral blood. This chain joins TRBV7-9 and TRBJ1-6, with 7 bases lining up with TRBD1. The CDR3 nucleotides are TGTGCCAGCAGCTTAGGACAGGGAAGGGGGAATTCACCCCTCCACTTT. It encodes CASSLGQGRGNSPLHF.